A single sample is the source of the 6 T cell receptor beta chains below, sequenced in a study of identical twins. TCRdb processed the 5' RACE reads anew with MiXCR; each CDR3 protein has one entry. The profile covers about 100,000 distinct CDR3 sequences, with 4.5% to 6.5% appearing a single time and approximately 12% taken by the ten largest. The sequencing sample was made of memory T cells sorted from blood. The receptors originated from a woman in her 50s in good health.

Ten or more counts support this clonotype. This chain links TRBV20-1 with TRBJ2-5; D is unresolved. This CDR3 is 12 amino acids long. V was clipped by 3 bases and J by 5 bases, with 10 bases between them. CDR1 and CDR2 from the germline V gene are DFQATT and SNEGSKA (reference sequence). The CDR3, as DNA: TGCAGTGCTAGTTTGCCTACTGAGACCCAGTACTTC. This sequence encodes CSASLPTETQYF.

This clonotype was found many times. This chain uses TRBV15 with TRBJ2-3; 7 nucleotides agree with TRBD2. J lost 4 bases, V lost 0 bases, and 1 base had no gene match. Germline V gene lookup returns CDR1 LNHNV and CDR2 YYDKDF (reference sequence). The CDR3 totals 14 residues. In nucleotides, the CDR3 is TGTGCCACCAGCAGAGAGGGGGGGTCAGATACGCAGTATTTT. Translating gives CATSREGGSDTQYF.

This clonotype was detected many times. V and J are TRBV27 and TRBJ2-3; 11 bases map to TRBD2. V lost 5 bases, J lost 0 bases, and 19 bases stayed unmatched. Germline-derived CDR1 and CDR2 are MNHEY and SMNVEV (reference sequence). The CDR3 loop spans 21 amino acids. The DNA for the CDR3 is TGTGCCAGCAGTCCCCCCCCGCTAGCGGGAGGATATAATCCTAGCACAGATACGCAGTATTTT. This gives the protein CASSPPPLAGGYNPSTDTQYF.

This clonotype was counted many times. This chain joins TRBV5-1 and TRBJ2-7, with 13 bases fitting TRBD2. The CDR3 covers 14 residues. V gave up 4 bases and J gave up 5 bases; unmatched junction bases: 3. Per germline, CDR1 SGHRS and CDR2 YFSETQ. The CDR3 DNA follows: TGCGCCAGCAGCAGGGGGACTAGCGGGGACGAGCAGTACTTC. It specifies CASSRGTSGDEQYF. Drawing the rest from reference TRBV5-1 and TRBJ2-7, the complete variable domain is KAGVTQTPRYLIKTRGQQVTLSCSPISGHRSVSWYQQTPGQGLQFLFEYFSETQRNKGNFPGRFSGRQFSNSRSEMNVSTLELGDSALYLCASSRGTSGDEQYFGPGTRLTVT.

V gene TRBV19 combines with J gene TRBJ1-5; 10 bases line up with TRBD1. Germline V gives CDR1 LNHDA, CDR2 SQIVND (reference sequence). V was clipped by 4 bases and J by 7 bases; unmatched bases: 10. The CDR3 contains 16 residues. CDR3: CASSTTGTGVGQPQHF. The CDR3 region has the DNA TGTGCCAGTAGTACTACCGGGACAGGGGTAGGACAGCCCCAGCATTTT.

This clonotype was seen ten or more times. The CDR3 nucleotides are TGTGCCAGCACTCCGGGACTAGCGTCGATCGGTACCGGGGAGCTGTTTTTT. Residues: CASTPGLASIGTGELFF. The rearrangement joins TRBV6-5 to TRBJ2-2, with 10 bases matching TRBD2. Germline assignment: CDR1 MNHEY and CDR2 SVGAGI. V lost 7 bases and J lost 5; bases outside the gene matches: 13. The CDR3 extends over 17 amino acids.